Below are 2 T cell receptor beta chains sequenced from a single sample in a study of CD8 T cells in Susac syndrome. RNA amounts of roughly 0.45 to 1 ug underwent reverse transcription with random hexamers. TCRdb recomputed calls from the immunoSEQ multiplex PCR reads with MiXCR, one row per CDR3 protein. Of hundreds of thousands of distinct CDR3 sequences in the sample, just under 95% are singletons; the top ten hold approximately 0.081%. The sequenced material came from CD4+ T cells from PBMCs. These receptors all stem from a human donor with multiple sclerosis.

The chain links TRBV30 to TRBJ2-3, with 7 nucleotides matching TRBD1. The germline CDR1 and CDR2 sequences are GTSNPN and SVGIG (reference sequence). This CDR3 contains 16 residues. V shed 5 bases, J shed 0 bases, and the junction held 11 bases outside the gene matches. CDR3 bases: TGTGCCTGGGTAAGGGACAGCTTCGCTAGCACAGATACGCAGTATTTT. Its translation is CAWVRDSFASTDTQYF. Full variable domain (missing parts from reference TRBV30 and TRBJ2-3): SQTIHQWPATLVQPVGSPLSLECTVEGTSNPNLYWYRQAAGRGLQLLFYSVGIGQISSEVPQNLSASRPQDRQFILSSKKLLLSDSGFYLCAWVRDSFASTDTQYFGPGTRLTVL.

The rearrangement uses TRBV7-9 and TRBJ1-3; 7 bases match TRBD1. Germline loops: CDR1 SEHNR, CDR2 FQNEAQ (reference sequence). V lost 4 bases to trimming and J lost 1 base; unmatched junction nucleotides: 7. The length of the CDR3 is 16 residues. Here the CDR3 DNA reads TGTGCCAGCAGCTCCAACAGGGGAAAGTCTGGAAACACCATATATTTT. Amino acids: CASSSNRGKSGNTIYF. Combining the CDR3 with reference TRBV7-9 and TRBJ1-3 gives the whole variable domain DTGVSQNPRHKITKRGQNVTFRCDPISEHNRLYWYRQTLGQGPEFLTYFQNEAQLEKSRLLSDRFSAERPKGSFSTLEIQRTEQGDSAMYLCASSSNRGKSGNTIYFGEGSWLTVV.